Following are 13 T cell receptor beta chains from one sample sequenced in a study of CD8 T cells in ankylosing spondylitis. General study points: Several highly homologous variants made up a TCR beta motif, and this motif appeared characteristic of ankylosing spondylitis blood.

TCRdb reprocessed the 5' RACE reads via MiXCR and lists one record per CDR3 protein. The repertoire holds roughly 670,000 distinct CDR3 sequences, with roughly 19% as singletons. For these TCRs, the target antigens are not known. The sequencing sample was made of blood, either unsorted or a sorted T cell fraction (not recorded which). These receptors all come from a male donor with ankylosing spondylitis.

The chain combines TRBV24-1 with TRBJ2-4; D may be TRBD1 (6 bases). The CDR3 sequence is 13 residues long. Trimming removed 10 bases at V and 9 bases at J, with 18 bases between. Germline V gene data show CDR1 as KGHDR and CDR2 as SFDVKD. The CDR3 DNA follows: TGTGCCACTGCCCGACAGGCCTCGGGCATTCAGTACTTC. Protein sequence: CATARQASGIQYF.

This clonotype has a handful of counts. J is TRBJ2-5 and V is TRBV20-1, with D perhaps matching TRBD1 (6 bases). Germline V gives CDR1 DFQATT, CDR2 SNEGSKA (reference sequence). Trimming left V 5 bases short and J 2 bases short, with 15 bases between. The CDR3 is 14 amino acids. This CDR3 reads CSAPEGQNQETQYF. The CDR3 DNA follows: TGCAGTGCTCCCGAGGGACAAAATCAAGAGACCCAGTACTTC.

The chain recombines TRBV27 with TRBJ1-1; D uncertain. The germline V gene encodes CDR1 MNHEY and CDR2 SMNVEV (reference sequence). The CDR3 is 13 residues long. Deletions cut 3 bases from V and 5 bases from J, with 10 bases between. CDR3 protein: CASSFYGSTEAFF. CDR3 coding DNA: TGTGCCAGCAGTTTTTATGGGTCTACTGAAGCTTTCTTT.

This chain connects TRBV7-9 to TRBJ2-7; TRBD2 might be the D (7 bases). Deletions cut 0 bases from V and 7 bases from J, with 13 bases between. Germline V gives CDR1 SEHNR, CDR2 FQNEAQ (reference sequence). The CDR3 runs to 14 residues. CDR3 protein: CASSLAGGQTEQYF. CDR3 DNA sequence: TGTGCCAGCAGCTTAGCCGGGGGGCAAACGGAGCAGTACTTC.

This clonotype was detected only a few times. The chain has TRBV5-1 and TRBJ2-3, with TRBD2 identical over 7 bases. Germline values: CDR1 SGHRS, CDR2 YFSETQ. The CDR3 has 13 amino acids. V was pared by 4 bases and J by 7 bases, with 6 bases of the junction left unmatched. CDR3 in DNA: TGCGCCAGCAGCGGGGGGACTACAAATACGCAGTATTTT. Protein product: CASSGGTTNTQYF.

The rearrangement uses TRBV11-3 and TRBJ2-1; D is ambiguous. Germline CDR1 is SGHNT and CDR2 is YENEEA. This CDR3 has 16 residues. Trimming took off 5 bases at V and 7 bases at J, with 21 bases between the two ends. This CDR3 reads CASSNRAPDMKNEQFF. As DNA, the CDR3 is TGTGCCAGCAGCAATAGAGCCCCTGATATGAAGAATGAGCAGTTCTTC.

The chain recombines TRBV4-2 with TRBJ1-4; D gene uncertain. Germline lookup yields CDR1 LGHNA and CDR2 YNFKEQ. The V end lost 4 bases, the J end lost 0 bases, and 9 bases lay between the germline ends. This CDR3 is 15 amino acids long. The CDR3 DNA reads TGTGCCAGCAGCCTTCGACTATCAACTAATGAAAAACTGTTTTTT. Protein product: CASSLRLSTNEKLFF.

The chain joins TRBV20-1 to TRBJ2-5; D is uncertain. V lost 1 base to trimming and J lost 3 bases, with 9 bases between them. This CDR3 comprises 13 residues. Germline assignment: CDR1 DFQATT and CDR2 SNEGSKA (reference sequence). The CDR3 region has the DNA TGCAGTGCTAGAGGAAGAGTCGAAGAGACCCAGTACTTC. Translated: CSARGRVEETQYF.

CDR3 DNA sequence: TGCGCCAGCAGCCGGGGGACAGACTCAGAGCAGTACTTC. Translated, it gives CASSRGTDSEQYF. This chain uses TRBV4-1 with TRBJ2-7, with TRBD1 matching over 7 bases. V lost 4 bases, J lost 7 bases, and 7 bases stayed unmatched. Germline CDR1 MGHRA, CDR2 YSYEKL. There are 13 residues in the CDR3.

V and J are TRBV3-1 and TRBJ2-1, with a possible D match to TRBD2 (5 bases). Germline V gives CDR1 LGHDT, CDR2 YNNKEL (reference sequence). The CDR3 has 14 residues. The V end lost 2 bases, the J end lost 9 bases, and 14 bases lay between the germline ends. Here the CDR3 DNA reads TGTGCCAGCAGCCAACTTATTAGCGCGGGTGAGCAGTTCTTC. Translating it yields CASSQLISAGEQFF.

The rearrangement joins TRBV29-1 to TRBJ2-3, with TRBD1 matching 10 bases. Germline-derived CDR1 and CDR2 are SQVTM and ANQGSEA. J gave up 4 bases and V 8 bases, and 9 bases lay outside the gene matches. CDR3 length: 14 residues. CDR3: CSSMRGTGADTQYF. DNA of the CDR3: TGCAGCTCGATGCGCGGGACAGGGGCAGATACGCAGTATTTT.

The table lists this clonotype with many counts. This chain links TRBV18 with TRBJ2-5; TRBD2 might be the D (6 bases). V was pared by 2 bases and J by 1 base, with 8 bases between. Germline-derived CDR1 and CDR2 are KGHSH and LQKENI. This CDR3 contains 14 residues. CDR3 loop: CASSPAGLQETQYF. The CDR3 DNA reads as TGTGCCAGCTCACCAGCGGGGCTCCAAGAGACCCAGTACTTC.

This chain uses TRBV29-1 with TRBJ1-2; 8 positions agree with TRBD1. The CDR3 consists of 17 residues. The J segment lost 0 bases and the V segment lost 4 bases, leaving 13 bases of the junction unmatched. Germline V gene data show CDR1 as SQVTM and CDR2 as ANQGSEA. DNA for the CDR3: TGCAGCGTTGTCGGACAGGGCCCGGATGACGCTAACTATGGCTACACCTTC. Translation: CSVVGQGPDDANYGYTF.